Following are 21 T cell receptor beta chains from one sample sequenced in a study of blood T cell repertoires in COVID-19. Generated by immunoSEQ multiplex PCR, the TCRdb table keeps only in-frame clones and is missing some. The sample shows about 180,000 clones, 70% to 85% of them seen only once. The sequenced sample consisted of peripheral blood. The receptors here all came from a human donor in a cohort sampled during active COVID-19.

The chain couples TRBV6-2 or TRBV6-3 to TRBJ1-1; TRBD1 agrees at 9 bases. Trimming cost V 4 bases and J 4 bases; bases outside gene matches: 4. The CDR3 covers 14 residues. In germline, CDR1 is MNHEY, CDR2 SVGEGT. Here the CDR3 DNA reads TGTGCCAGCAGTTTGACAGGGGGGGGCACTGAAGCTTTCTTT. Translation: CASSLTGGGTEAFF.

J is TRBJ2-2 and V is TRBV6-6, with D hard to call. Trimming cost V 4 bases and J 2 bases, with 8 bases left between them. CDR1 MNHNY and CDR2 SVGAGI come from the germline V gene (reference sequence). This CDR3 has 14 residues. This CDR3 is CASSSQTNTGELFF. DNA of the CDR3: TGTGCCAGCAGTTCTCAAACAAACACCGGGGAGCTGTTTTTT.

This clone has only a few counts. V gene TRBV9 combines with J gene TRBJ1-2; the match to TRBD1 covers 10 bases. The V segment lost 2 bases and the J segment 8 bases; nucleotides outside the gene matches: 3. This CDR3 region has 13 residues. The germline gives CDR1 SGDLS, CDR2 YYNGEE. CDR3 DNA: TGTGCCAGCAGCGTGACAGGGGGCTGGGGCTACACCTTC. Encoded protein: CASSVTGGWGYTF. Looking up the rest from reference TRBV9 and TRBJ1-2 gives the full variable domain: DSGVTQTPKHLITATGQRVTLRCSPRSGDLSVYWYQQSLDQGLQFLIQYYNGEERAKGNILERFSAQQFPDLHSELNLSSLELGDSALYFCASSVTGGWGYTFGSGTRLTVV.

This sequence joins TRBV5-1 and TRBJ2-1; weak D call: TRBD2 (6 bases). The CDR3 length is 16 residues. Per the germline V gene, CDR1 is SGHRS and CDR2 is YFSETQ. V lost 3 bases and J 5 bases, leaving 18 bases between the germline ends. CDR3 in DNA: TGCGCCAGCAGCTGGCTCCTGGGGGGAAGTAACAATGAGCAGTTCTTC. Translation gives CASSWLLGGSNNEQFF.

This chain connects TRBV2 to TRBJ2-5; D gene uncertain. Germline V gives CDR1 SNHLY, CDR2 FYNNEI. The CDR3 extends over 15 amino acids. Trimming cost V 1 base and J 4 bases, with 13 bases left between them. This CDR3 is CASSEVLTAPETQYF. The CDR3 DNA sequence: TGTGCCAGCAGTGAAGTGTTAACAGCCCCAGAGACCCAGTACTTC.

This clone was counted once. CDR3 region: CASSLEPDRIYGYTF. The CDR3 nucleotides are TGCGCCAGCAGCTTGGAACCTGACAGAATCTATGGCTACACCTTC. The V call is TRBV5-1, the J call TRBJ1-2, with a weak D call TRBD1 (5 bases). Between the trimmed V and J ends, which lost 0 bases and 4 bases, there was a span of 13 bases. CDR1 is SGHRS, CDR2 YFSETQ, per germline. CDR3 length equals 15 residues.

This chain uses TRBV19 with TRBJ2-2; 10 bases align to TRBD2. This CDR3 comprises 16 residues. After removal of 6 bases from V and 7 bases from J, the junction contained 11 bases not matched to a gene. The germline V gene encodes CDR1 LNHDA and CDR2 SQIVND (reference sequence). Written as DNA, the CDR3 is TGTGCCAGTAGACCCATCAGCGGGGGGGCGGTCGGGGAGCTGTTTTTT. Translated: CASRPISGGAVGELFF.

The rearrangement links TRBV5-1 to TRBJ1-1; D possibly corresponds to TRBD1 (5 bases). This CDR3 has 15 residues. CDR1 and CDR2 from the germline V gene are SGHRS and YFSETQ. Between the trimmed V and J ends, which lost 1 base and 7 bases, there was a span of 17 bases. CDR3 residues: CASSLRRGTHGEAFF. The CDR3 DNA sequence: TGCGCCAGCAGCTTGCGTCGGGGGACCCATGGTGAAGCTTTCTTT.

CDR3 sequence reads: CASSPNNDGLARADTQYF. The CDR3, as DNA: TGTGCCAGCAGCCCAAATAACGACGGACTAGCCAGGGCAGATACGCAGTATTTT. The V call is TRBV7-9, the J call TRBJ2-3; the match to TRBD2 covers 8 bases. The CDR3 consists of 18 residues. The V gene's germline CDR1 is SEHNR and CDR2 FQNEAQ (reference sequence). V shed 5 bases, J shed 4 bases, and the junction held 17 bases outside the gene matches.

The CDR3 nucleotides read TGTGCCAGCTCACCACGGCCGGATAGACTCGGCAATGAGCAGTTCTTC. This translates into CASSPRPDRLGNEQFF. The gene calls are TRBV18 and TRBJ2-1; D unclear. V lost 1 base and J 6 bases, leaving 16 bases between the germline ends. This CDR3 comprises 16 residues. CDR1 and CDR2 (germline): KGHSH, LQKENI.

J is TRBJ2-5 and V is TRBV6-5; D perhaps matches TRBD1 (6 bases). CDR1 and CDR2 (germline): MNHEY, SVGAGI. The CDR3 spans 15 residues. Deletions cut 2 bases from V and 7 bases from J, with 17 bases between. Here the CDR3 DNA reads TGTGCCAGCAGTTACGGCTCAGGGGCGCAGGGGACCCAGTACTTC. Its translation is CASSYGSGAQGTQYF.

This rearrangement joins TRBV24-1 to TRBJ2-2, with 11 positions matching TRBD2. The CDR3 has 15 amino acids. The germline CDR1 and CDR2 sequences are KGHDR and SFDVKD. Losses at the gene ends were 9 bases for V and 5 bases for J; bases not matched to a gene: 7. CDR3 sequence: CATAPGTSGTGELFF. CDR3 coding DNA: TGTGCCACCGCCCCCGGGACTAGCGGTACCGGGGAGCTGTTTTTT.

This chain joins TRBV10-3 and TRBJ2-2; 8 bases are shared with TRBD1. V gave up 6 bases and J gave up 1 base; unmatched junction bases: 4. The CDR3 contains 15 residues. Looked up from germline, CDR1 is ENHRY and CDR2 is SYGVKD. The CDR3 sequence is CAISQGQENTGELFF. Here the CDR3 DNA reads TGTGCCATCAGCCAGGGACAGGAGAACACCGGGGAGCTGTTTTTT.

This rearrangement joins TRBV12-3 or TRBV12-4 to TRBJ2-7; a possible D gene is TRBD1 (6 bases). The CDR3 sequence is 12 residues long. V was pared by 5 bases and J by 5 bases, with 10 bases between. The CDR3 DNA reads TGTGCCAGCAGTCTACAGGGCCACGAGCAGTACTTC. Residues: CASSLQGHEQYF.

Only a few counts were recorded for this clone. The chain is built from TRBV6-6 and TRBJ1-6; possible D gene TRBD1, 6 bases. The CDR3 runs 17 residues. Germline V gene sequence: CDR1 MNHNY, CDR2 SVGAGI (reference sequence). Trimming left V 5 bases short and J 0 bases short, with 14 bases between. The CDR3 sequence is CASSRTDRSSYNSPLHF. The CDR3 nucleotides read TGTGCCAGCAGTCGCACCGACAGGAGCTCCTATAATTCACCCCTCCACTTT.

V usage is TRBV7-2 and J usage is TRBJ1-2; maybe TRBD1 (5 bases). The CDR3 consists of 16 residues. V dropped 0 bases and J dropped 3 bases, with 14 bases sitting between them. The germline CDR1 and CDR2 sequences are SGHTA and FQGNSA. CDR3 sequence reads: CASSLAKAGGDYGYTF. Written as DNA, the CDR3 is TGTGCCAGCAGCTTAGCTAAGGCCGGGGGAGACTATGGCTACACCTTC.

This clone appeared many times. The J gene is TRBJ2-1, the V gene TRBV12-3 or TRBV12-4; a possible D gene is TRBD1 (5 bases). V was trimmed by 2 bases and J by 5 bases, leaving 7 bases between them. This CDR3 comprises 13 residues. In DNA, the CDR3 is TGTGCCAGCAGTTTAAGGGGTCACAATGAGCAGTTCTTC. Translated, it gives CASSLRGHNEQFF.

This clone was counted between two and nine times. The CDR3 reads CASSGQTNTGELFF. CDR3 DNA sequence: TGTGCCAGCAGCGGACAGACTAACACCGGGGAGCTGTTTTTT. The genes are TRBV5-5 and TRBJ2-2, with D possibly matching TRBD1 (6 bases). The length of the CDR3 is 14 residues. V lost 4 bases to trimming and J lost 2 bases, with 9 bases between them. From germline, CDR1 is SGHKS and CDR2 YYEKEE (reference sequence).

The V gene is TRBV30, the J gene TRBJ1-5, with D maybe TRBD1 (6 bases). Trimming cost V 3 bases and J 2 bases, with 23 bases left between them. The germline CDR1 and CDR2 sequences are GTSNPN and SVGIG (reference sequence). The CDR3 has 18 amino acids. In DNA form, the CDR3 reads TGTGCCTGGAGCCACCACCCCGGGACATTCGTCGGCAATCAGCCCCAGCATTTT. It encodes CAWSHHPGTFVGNQPQHF.

This clone has a handful of counts. The V gene is TRBV6-6, the J gene TRBJ2-2, with D unclear. Germline CDR1 reads MNHNY; CDR2 reads SVGAGI (reference sequence). This CDR3 is built from 13 residues. The V end lost 2 bases, the J end lost 3 bases, and 4 bases lay between the germline ends. The CDR3 loop reads CASSYADTGELFF. CDR3 DNA sequence: TGTGCCAGCAGTTACGCGGACACCGGGGAGCTGTTTTTT.

This rearrangement joins TRBV6-5 to TRBJ1-6; 10 bases line up with TRBD1. Germline V lookup: CDR1 MNHEY, CDR2 SVGAGI. The trim removed 6 bases at V and 10 bases at J, leaving 6 bases unmatched. The CDR3 is 14 amino acids. Here the CDR3 DNA reads TGTGCCAGCAGCCGGGGACAGGGGAACTCACCCCTCCACTTT. Translation: CASSRGQGNSPLHF.